One sample yielded the 21 T cell receptor beta chains listed below, sequenced in a study of T cells in women clearing cervical HPV infection. The repertoire was sequenced with immunoSEQ multiplex PCR; TCRdb's copy has only in-frame clones and lacks some. The listing contains 45,000 to 55,000 clones. The specimen sequenced was blood buffy coat. All receptors come from a woman between 18 and 70 years old with a cervical HPV16 infection that either progressed to CIN3+ or cleared (not recorded which).

In the case of this clone: Read coverage stops 3 residues before the CDR3 terminus; the germline J gene supplies the remainder. The chain uses TRBV2 and TRBJ1-2; the D gene is possibly TRBD1 (5 bases). CDR3 length equals 14 residues. Germline CDR1 is SNHLY and CDR2 is FYNNEI. V was shortened by 4 bases and J by 4 bases, with 13 bases between the two germline ends. Partial CDR3 DNA: TGTGCCAGCAGTGGGGGAGGGAGGGGCTATGGC. Its protein product is CASSGGGRGYG. The complete CDR3 sequence is CASSGGGRGYGYTF. The whole variable domain, remainder taken from reference TRBV2 and TRBJ1-2, is EPEVTQTPSHQVTQMGQEVILRCVPISNHLYFYWYRQILGQKVEFLVSFYNNEISEKSEIFDDQFSVERPDGSNFTLKIRSTKLEDSAMYFCASSGGGRGYGYTFGSGTRLTVV.

Regarding this clone: Other nucleotide sequences in the sample specify the same CDR3. The CDR3 loop reads CASSPPLAEYTDTQYF. The part of the CDR3 DNA that was read is TGTGCCAGCTCACCACCACTAGCGGAATACACAGATACG. The chain couples TRBV18 to TRBJ2-3; TRBD2 matches 8 bases. The read falls 3 residues short of the CDR3 end, and the missing part is taken from the germline J gene. Looked up from germline, CDR1 is KGHSH and CDR2 is LQKENI. The CDR3 covers 16 residues. Losses at the gene ends were 0 bases for V and 2 bases for J; bases not matched to a gene: 4.

Of note for this clone: The read halts 3 residues ahead of the CDR3 end, with the missing end drawn from the germline J gene. V and J are TRBV12-3 or TRBV12-4 and TRBJ2-1; 8 bases map to TRBD1. The CDR3 is 14 residues long. J was trimmed by 5 bases and V by 7 bases; bases with no gene match: 7. CDR3 sequence: CASTGTGPHNEQFF. The covered CDR3 bases are TGTGCCAGCACCGGGACAGGTCCCCACAATGAG.

Remarks on this clone: The CDR3 goes on 3 residues after the read ends, and that part is filled in from the germline J gene. This rearrangement joins TRBV23-1 to TRBJ2-2; D possibly corresponds to TRBD1 (6 bases). TRBV23-1 is marked as an open reading frame, function uncertain. The CDR3 runs 16 residues. Trimming removed 6 bases from V and 0 bases from J, with 14 bases in between. The CDR3 protein is CASSLRTATNTGELFF. The CDR3 bases that were read are TGCGCCAGCAGCCTGAGGACAGCCACGAACACCGGGGAG.

With respect to this clone: From the germline J gene comes the end of the CDR3, since the read stops 3 residues before it. The chain combines TRBV5-6 with TRBJ2-7; 7 nucleotides line up with TRBD1. The CDR3 totals 11 residues. In germline, CDR1 is SGHDT, CDR2 YYEEEE. The J segment lost 6 bases and the V segment lost 4 bases, leaving 1 base of the junction unmatched. The CDR3 DNA, read in part, is TGTGCCAGCAGCCACAGGGGCGAG. Translating it yields CASSHRGE. The CDR3 in its entirety is CASSHRGEQYF.

Concerning this clone itself: The sequence runs out 3 residues before the end of the CDR3; the remainder is reconstructed from the germline J gene. The rearrangement links TRBV6-2 or TRBV6-3 to TRBJ2-7; TRBD2 matches 7 bases. Trimming cost V 5 bases and J 3 bases; bases outside gene matches: 7. Germline V lookup: CDR1 MNHEY, CDR2 SVGEGT. The CDR3 has 14 residues. CDR3 protein: CASSPSGVIYEQYF. The DNA read from the CDR3 is TGTGCCAGCAGTCCCAGCGGGGTTATCTACGAG.

A word on this clone: Read coverage stops 3 residues before the CDR3 terminus; the germline J gene supplies the remainder. The chain has TRBV7-9 and TRBJ2-7, with D possibly TRBD1 on 6 matching bases. This CDR3 contains 13 residues. Germline loops: CDR1 SEHNR, CDR2 FQNEAQ (reference sequence). V was trimmed by 3 bases and J by 6 bases, leaving 12 bases between them. This chain's CDR3 is CASSFGGGSEQYF. The DNA read from the CDR3 is TGTGCCAGCAGCTTTGGGGGCGGGTCCGAG. The whole variable domain, filled in from reference TRBV7-9 and TRBJ2-7, reads DTGVSQNPRHKITKRGQNVTFRCDPISEHNRLYWYRQTLGQGPEFLTYFQNEAQLEKSRLLSDRFSAERPKGSFSTLEIQRTEQGDSAMYLCASSFGGGSEQYFGPGTRLTVT.

The CDR3 loop reads CSAKRTSGLFSTDTQYF. The CDR3 DNA, read in part, is TGCAGTGCTAAAAGGACTAGCGGGCTTTTCAGCACAGATACG. The chain couples TRBV20-1 to TRBJ2-3; TRBD2 matches at 11 bases. Read data end 3 residues before the CDR3 end; the end is taken from the germline J gene. The CDR3 totals 17 residues. CDR1 and CDR2 from the germline V gene are DFQATT and SNEGSKA (reference sequence). Trimming took 4 bases from V and 0 from J; bases not matched to a gene: 9.

Concerning this clone itself: The read comes to an end 3 residues before the CDR3 does, leaving the germline J gene to fill in the end. The chain joins TRBV9 to TRBJ2-3; perhaps TRBD1 as D (6 bases). Germline loops: CDR1 SGDLS, CDR2 YYNGEE. The CDR3 sequence is 14 residues long. Trimming removed 2 bases from V and 1 base from J, with 8 bases in between. The CDR3 DNA, read in part, is TGTGCCAGCAGCGTGGGACATCGCACAGATACG. Encoded protein: CASSVGHRTDT. The whole CDR3 sequence is CASSVGHRTDTQYF.

For this clone: The sequenced fragment ends 3 residues before the CDR3 boundary, so the rest is inferred from the germline J gene. This chain connects TRBV10-3 to TRBJ2-7; 9 bases line up with TRBD2. CDR3 length equals 13 residues. Trimming cost V 9 bases and J 5 bases; bases outside gene matches: 8. Per germline, CDR1 ENHRY and CDR2 SYGVKD. The CDR3 DNA, read in part, is TGTGCCATATCCGGGACTAGCTTAAACGAG. This sequence encodes CAISGTSLNE. The full CDR3 protein reads CAISGTSLNEQYF.

A note on this clone: The read finishes 3 residues shy of the CDR3 end, and the germline J gene is used to complete it. Other DNA sequences in this specimen translate into the identical CDR3. The chain carries TRBV5-1 and TRBJ2-7, with 8 positions matching TRBD1. Germline trimming cut 2 bases from V and 6 bases from J; bases unmatched to any gene: 4. CDR1 and CDR2 (germline): SGHRS, YFSETQ. The CDR3 length is 13 residues. CDR3 sequence: CASSFGQGGEQYF. CDR3 bases read: TGCGCCAGCAGCTTTGGACAGGGCGGCGAG.

Details on this clone: Coverage ceases 3 residues before the CDR3 finishes, and the germline J gene fills in the end. The rearrangement uses TRBV30 and TRBJ1-1; no definite D call. Germline V gene data show CDR1 as GTSNPN and CDR2 as SVGIG (reference sequence). Trimming took 0 bases from V and 5 from J, leaving 10 bases between them. This CDR3 is built from 13 residues. This chain's CDR3 is CAWSVLPGTEAFF. The CDR3 DNA, read in part, is TGTGCCTGGAGTGTACTTCCCGGGACTGAA. Looking up the rest from reference TRBV30 and TRBJ1-1 gives the full variable domain: SQTIHQWPATLVQPVGSPLSLECTVEGTSNPNLYWYRQAAGRGLQLLFYSVGIGQISSEVPQNLSASRPQDRQFILSSKKLLLSDSGFYLCAWSVLPGTEAFFGQGTRLTVV.

Concerning this clone itself: The read terminates 3 residues before the CDR3 end, so the remaining end is supplied by the germline J gene. The chain joins TRBV12-3 or TRBV12-4 to TRBJ2-5, with 7 positions matching TRBD2. After removal of 7 bases from V and 3 bases from J, the junction contained 2 bases not matched to a gene. The CDR3 totals 12 residues. CDR3 bases read: TGTGCCAGCACAAGCGGGGAAGAGACC. Protein: CASTSGEET. The whole CDR3 sequence reads CASTSGEETQYF.

Comment on this clone: The read terminates 3 residues ahead of where the CDR3 ends, so the germline J gene completes it. The V call is TRBV29-1, the J call TRBJ1-1; TRBD1 might be the D (6 bases). The V end was cut by 6 bases, the J end by 3 bases, with 14 bases between. The CDR3 spans 13 residues. Germline values: CDR1 SQVTM, CDR2 ANQGSEA. The CDR3 is CSVLQGADTEAFF. The CDR3 bases that were read are TGCAGCGTGCTACAGGGTGCGGACACTGAA.

Regarding this clone: With the read ending 3 residues before the CDR3 end, the germline J gene is used to fill in that end. This rearrangement joins TRBV20-1 to TRBJ1-2, with 7 bases lining up with TRBD1. Germline V gene lookup returns CDR1 DFQATT and CDR2 SNEGSKA (reference sequence). With V trimmed by 6 bases and J by 3 bases, 19 bases remained unmatched. The CDR3 totals 17 residues. The chain's CDR3 is CSAQKGEGATFHYGYTF. Partial CDR3 DNA: TGCAGTGCCCAGAAGGGGGAGGGGGCGACGTTTCACTATGGC.

To note about this clone: With the read ending 3 residues before the CDR3 end, the germline J gene is used to fill in that end. The chain links TRBV19 to TRBJ2-2, with TRBD1 matching 8 bases. After removal of 5 bases from V and 1 base from J, the junction contained 9 bases not matched to a gene. The CDR3 has 17 amino acids. Germline V gene lookup returns CDR1 LNHDA and CDR2 SQIVND (reference sequence). The covered CDR3 bases are TGTGCCAGTAGTGGCACAGGGGGAGTGGGGAACACCGGGGAG. Residues: CASSGTGGVGNTGE. The full CDR3 reads CASSGTGGVGNTGELFF.

Regarding this clone: The sequence runs out 3 residues before the end of the CDR3; the remainder is reconstructed from the germline J gene. The chain carries TRBV19 and TRBJ2-3; no clear D. The V end lost 5 bases, the J end lost 2 bases, and 32 bases lay between the germline ends. The CDR3 length is 21 residues. Germline CDR1 reads LNHDA; CDR2 reads SQIVND (reference sequence). The covered CDR3 bases are TGTGCCAGTAGTCCGCGAAGCGTAGGATCCTACCTAAACATGCTCACAGATACG. Its protein product is CASSPRSVGSYLNMLTDT. The complete CDR3 protein is CASSPRSVGSYLNMLTDTQYF.

In the case of this clone: Coverage ceases 3 residues before the CDR3 finishes, and the germline J gene fills in the end. V gene TRBV5-1 combines with J gene TRBJ2-7, with D hard to call. The germline gives CDR1 SGHRS, CDR2 YFSETQ. Trimming took 5 bases from V and 0 from J, leaving 6 bases between them. The CDR3 is 12 amino acids. Here the CDR3 reads CASRQSSYEQYF. The part of the CDR3 DNA that was read is TGCGCCAGCAGACAGAGCTCCTACGAG.

On this clone: The read ends 3 residues early relative to the CDR3; the germline J gene fills the gap. The gene calls are TRBV14 and TRBJ2-5; no definite D call. This CDR3 has 14 amino acids. The V gene's germline CDR1 is SGHDN and CDR2 FVKESK. Trimming took 6 bases from V and 1 from J, leaving 12 bases between them. The chain's CDR3 is CASSHPGLQETQYF. CDR3 DNA (partial): TGTGCCAGCAGTCATCCGGGTCTCCAAGAGACC.

Concerning this clone itself: The CDR3 extends 3 residues past the end of the read, so its final part is completed from the germline J gene. The J gene is TRBJ2-5, the V gene TRBV20-1, with 7 bases that match TRBD1. Germline V lookup: CDR1 DFQATT, CDR2 SNEGSKA (reference sequence). With V trimmed by 0 bases and J by 0 bases, 10 bases remained unmatched. This CDR3 region has 17 residues. The sequenced part of the CDR3 DNA is TGCAGTGCTAGAGATACAAACAGGGGACGGTACCAAGAGACC. Its translation: CSARDTNRGRYQET. The full CDR3 is CSARDTNRGRYQETQYF.

About this clone: The CDR3 goes on 3 residues after the read ends, and that part is filled in from the germline J gene. This chain links TRBV2 with TRBJ1-5; D is perhaps TRBD1 (6 bases). CDR1 and CDR2 from the germline V gene are SNHLY and FYNNEI. Trimming removed 6 bases at V and 0 bases at J, with 12 bases between. This CDR3 has 15 amino acids. The sequenced CDR3 bases are TGTGCCAGCAGGACAGGCGATTATAGCAATCAGCCC. This sequence encodes CASRTGDYSNQP. In full, the CDR3 is CASRTGDYSNQPQHF.